Below, 28 T cell receptor beta chains from the same sample are listed, as sequenced in a study of OX40 agonist ivuxolimab in advanced cancers. Libraries were prepared by immunoSEQ multiplex PCR; TCRdb keeps only in-frame clonotypes and omits some of them. Found here are some 50,000 clones, about 91% of them singletons; the top ten hold roughly 4.4%. Sequencing used CD4+ or CD8+ T cells sorted from blood, obtained in a trial of the OX40 agonist ivuxolimab. The receptor source for this set is an adult with an advanced solid tumor such as melanoma, head and neck, liver or kidney cancer.

With regard to this clone: The identical CDR3 is also encoded by other nucleotide sequences in the sample. The V and J genes are TRBV28 and TRBJ2-5; D is possibly TRBD2 (6 bases). Germline V gives CDR1 MDHEN, CDR2 SYDVKM. The CDR3 has 14 amino acids. With 4 bases removed from V and 0 bases from J, the gap between germline ends came to 9 bases. CDR3 bases: TGTGCCAGCAGTTCGGGACTGGACCAAGAGACCCAGTACTTC. Protein product: CASSSGLDQETQYF.

The table lists this clone with a count of one. This chain joins TRBV19 and TRBJ2-5; TRBD2 aligns across 9 bases. The germline CDR1 and CDR2 sequences are LNHDA and SQIVND (reference sequence). Trimming removed 0 bases from V and 3 bases from J; junction bases left unmatched: 11. The CDR3 sequence is 18 residues long. CDR3 DNA: TGTGCCAGTAGTATAGATGCCCGGGGTAGCGGGAGAGAAGAGACCCAGTACTTC. Residues: CASSIDARGSGREETQYF.

CDR3 nucleotides: TGTGCCAGCAGAGGGACCGGGGAGCTGTTTTTT. Its protein is CASRGTGELFF. The rearrangement links TRBV2 to TRBJ2-2; no reliable D call. Germline V CDR1 and CDR2: SNHLY, FYNNEI. The length of the CDR3 is 11 residues. Trimming removed 6 bases at V and 5 bases at J, with 4 bases between.

The chain is built from TRBV7-9 and TRBJ2-3; perhaps TRBD1 as D (6 bases). Trimming removed 5 bases from V and 7 bases from J, with 22 bases in between. Germline CDR1 is SEHNR and CDR2 is FQNEAQ (reference sequence). The CDR3 loop spans 16 amino acids. The CDR3, as DNA: TGTGCCAGCAGCATACCCCGGGACAATAGCCCTCATACGCAGTATTTT. This translates into CASSIPRDNSPHTQYF.

On this clone: Its ends do not fully match the called genes, so a read error is possible. The rearrangement uses TRBV10-3 and TRBJ1-5; the D gene is possibly TRBD1 (5 bases). Germline V gene data show CDR1 as ENHRY and CDR2 as SYGVKD. The CDR3 has 14 amino acids. As DNA, the CDR3 is TGTGCCAGCAGTTACGGAAGGGGTGGTCAGCCCCAGCATTTT. Its protein product is CASSYGRGGQPQHF.

The rearrangement joins TRBV11-2 to TRBJ2-7; a possible D gene is TRBD1 (6 bases). This CDR3 spans 15 amino acids. CDR1 and CDR2 from the germline V gene are SGHAT and FQNNGV. Trimming left V 2 bases short and J 3 bases short, with 14 bases between. CDR3 protein: CASSLLGQTFYEQYF. The CDR3 DNA sequence: TGTGCCAGCAGCTTACTGGGACAAACCTTCTACGAGCAGTACTTC.

The chain employs TRBV5-1 and TRBJ2-7, with D unresolved. Trimming took 0 bases from V and 3 from J, leaving 7 bases between them. There are 13 residues in the CDR3. Germline CDR1 and CDR2: SGHRS and YFSETQ. The CDR3 DNA sequence: TGCGCCAGCAGCTTGGGACCGCTCTACGAGCAGTACGTC. Translating gives CASSLGPLYEQYV.

The chain carries TRBV14 and TRBJ2-7, with 8 positions matching TRBD1. Germline trimming cut 3 bases from V and 7 bases from J; bases unmatched to any gene: 5. The germline CDR1 and CDR2 sequences are SGHDN and FVKESK. The CDR3 is 13 amino acids. CDR3 nucleotide sequence: TGTGCCAGCAGCCAGCAGGGGGCCGGGGAGCAGTACGTC. Translating gives CASSQQGAGEQYV.

The rearrangement links TRBV2 to TRBJ2-7, with 12 bases that match TRBD2. Germline V lookup: CDR1 SNHLY, CDR2 FYNNEI. J gave up 1 base and V 6 bases, and 13 bases lay outside the gene matches. This CDR3 spans 18 amino acids. CDR3 in DNA: TGTGCCAGCAGCACACTAGCGGGGGGAGAGTTTAGATCCTACGAGCAGTACGTC. Translating it yields CASSTLAGGEFRSYEQYV.

The chain employs TRBV2 and TRBJ2-5; tentative D call: TRBD1 (5 bases). With 10 bases removed from V and 2 bases from J, the gap between germline ends came to 35 bases. The CDR3 consists of 20 residues. The V gene's germline CDR1 is SNHLY and CDR2 FYNNEI. As DNA, the CDR3 is TGTGCCACCACACAACCCCCACAGGAAATTTCAGATTCCCCACAAGAGACCCAGTACTTC. This sequence encodes CATTQPPQEISDSPQETQYF.

V and J are TRBV5-6 and TRBJ1-1; no definite D call. Looked up from germline, CDR1 is SGHDT and CDR2 is YYEEEE. The CDR3 is 13 residues long. The ends were cut back, 0 bases at V and 10 bases at J, with 13 bases in the middle. The CDR3 spells CASSLGYDSRAFF. CDR3 coding DNA: TGTGCCAGCAGCTTGGGCTACGATTCCCGAGCTTTCTTT.

The J gene is TRBJ2-1, the V gene TRBV28, with 11 bases matching TRBD1. The CDR3 extends over 16 amino acids. J gave up 5 bases and V 3 bases, and 6 bases lay outside the gene matches. The germline V gene has CDR1 MDHEN and CDR2 SYDVKM. The CDR3 loop reads CASSLGGTGGDNEQFF. DNA for the CDR3: TGTGCCAGCAGTTTGGGGGGGACAGGGGGTGACAATGAGCAGTTCTTC.

This sequence joins TRBV7-9 and TRBJ2-3, with D perhaps TRBD2 (5 bases). Germline V gene lookup returns CDR1 SEHNR and CDR2 FQNEAQ (reference sequence). This CDR3 comprises 16 residues. Trimming stripped 4 bases from V and 4 bases from J, with 18 bases between. The CDR3 nucleotides read TGTGCCAGCAGCTCAGGTGACTACCTCCCCGCAGATACGCAGTATTTT. This encodes CASSSGDYLPADTQYF.

The rearrangement uses TRBV2 and TRBJ2-1, with TRBD2 identical over 8 bases. Germline V gene lookup returns CDR1 SNHLY and CDR2 FYNNEI. The CDR3 runs 13 residues. With V trimmed by 8 bases and J by 5 bases, 5 bases remained unmatched. Written as DNA, the CDR3 is TGTGCCAGCCGCGGGGGGCTCCACAATGAGCAGTTCTTC. It yields the protein CASRGGLHNEQFF.

The V and J genes are TRBV7-8 and TRBJ2-4, with D possibly being TRBD1 or TRBD2 (5 bases each). V dropped 2 bases and J dropped 1 base, with 9 bases sitting between them. The CDR3 is 15 amino acids. CDR1 is SGHVS, CDR2 FQNEAQ, per germline. The CDR3 DNA reads as TGTGCCAGCAGCTTATCGGGGCGGGCCAAAAACATTCAGTACTTC. Amino acid sequence: CASSLSGRAKNIQYF.

The gene calls are TRBV6-5 and TRBJ2-2; 8 bases agree with TRBD1. The J segment lost 4 bases and the V segment lost 3 bases, leaving 4 bases of the junction unmatched. The CDR3 covers 15 residues. The germline V gene encodes CDR1 MNHEY and CDR2 SVGAGI. The CDR3 here is CASSYGQGGTGELFF. The DNA for the CDR3 is TGTGCCAGCAGTTATGGACAGGGTGGCACCGGGGAGCTGTTTTTT.

The chain uses TRBV6-5 and TRBJ2-5; possibly TRBD1 or TRBD2 for D (7 bases each). The CDR3 spans 16 residues. Germline loops: CDR1 MNHEY, CDR2 SVGAGI. V was cut by 4 bases and J by 3 bases, with 18 bases left in between. The CDR3 region is CASSSWGRGGKETQYF. CDR3 bases: TGTGCCAGCAGTTCCTGGGGCAGGGGGGGGAAAGAGACCCAGTACTTC.

Only one count was recorded for this clone. The chain has TRBV5-1 and TRBJ2-5; D is possibly TRBD1 (5 bases). Germline V lookup: CDR1 SGHRS, CDR2 YFSETQ. Trimming stripped 0 bases from V and 3 bases from J, with 12 bases between. The CDR3 spans 15 residues. The CDR3 DNA reads as TGCGCCAGCAGCTTGGCTTCCAGGGTTGAAGAGACCCAGTACTTC. Protein product: CASSLASRVEETQYF.

V gene TRBV7-9 combines with J gene TRBJ1-1; D may be TRBD1 (6 bases). CDR1 is SEHNR, CDR2 FQNEAQ, per germline (reference sequence). The length of the CDR3 is 13 residues. Trimming stripped 4 bases from V and 5 bases from J, with 11 bases between. CDR3 sequence (DNA): TGTGCCAGCAGCTACCTACAGGGAACTGAAGCTTTCTTT. As protein: CASSYLQGTEAFF.

The rearrangement links TRBV25-1 to TRBJ1-1; no firm D call. The CDR3 totals 11 residues. Per the germline V gene, CDR1 is MGHDK and CDR2 is SYGVNS. Trimming pared 3 bases from V and 7 bases from J, leaving 6 bases between. CDR3 DNA sequence: TGTGCCAGCAGTGACCAGGTTGAAGCTTTCTTT. It encodes CASSDQVEAFF.

The chain uses TRBV9 and TRBJ2-1, with 7 bases fitting TRBD1. CDR1 is SGDLS, CDR2 YYNGEE, per germline. The CDR3 sequence is 13 residues long. V shed 3 bases, J shed 6 bases, and the junction held 3 bases outside the gene matches. In DNA, the CDR3 is TGTGCCAGCAGCGGGACAGGAGGCAATGAGCAGTTCTTC. It specifies CASSGTGGNEQFF.

J is TRBJ1-2 and V is TRBV27; the D gene is possibly TRBD1 (5 bases). Germline CDR1 is MNHEY and CDR2 is SMNVEV (reference sequence). The V end was cut by 5 bases, the J end by 10 bases, with 17 bases between. There are 13 residues in the CDR3. The CDR3 coding sequence is TGTGCCAGCAGTCCCGGGGGACCGGCTTCCTACACCTTC. It encodes CASSPGGPASYTF.

This chain links TRBV7-6 with TRBJ2-7; 8 bases are a match to TRBD1. CDR3 size: 12 residues. V was clipped by 10 bases and J by 5 bases; unmatched bases: 7. Germline V lookup: CDR1 SGHVS, CDR2 FNYEAQ. CDR3 in amino acids: CATGQGLDEQYF. In DNA, the CDR3 is TGTGCCACCGGACAGGGTCTCGACGAGCAGTACTTC.

V and J are TRBV9 and TRBJ2-3, with 9 bases aligning to TRBD2. Germline V gene data show CDR1 as SGDLS and CDR2 as YYNGEE. Unmatched junction bases numbered 15, after V lost 3 bases and J lost 1 base. This CDR3 has 19 amino acids. The CDR3 sequence: CASSGTGTSPTVGTDTQYF. Here the CDR3 DNA reads TGTGCCAGCAGCGGCACCGGGACTAGCCCCACCGTCGGCACAGATACGCAGTATTTT.

The gene calls are TRBV7-3 and TRBJ2-7, with 8 bases fitting TRBD2. The CDR3 extends over 15 amino acids. Germline CDR1 is SGHTA and CDR2 is FQGTGA. V lost 0 bases to trimming and J lost 5 bases; unmatched junction nucleotides: 6. The CDR3 coding sequence is TGTGCCAGCAGCTTAACCGGGAGGGCCATTGACGAGCAGTACTTC. Encoded protein: CASSLTGRAIDEQYF.

The chain uses TRBV19 and TRBJ2-1; no reliable D call. CDR1 is LNHDA, CDR2 SQIVND, per germline (reference sequence). V lost 3 bases, J lost 5 bases, and 8 bases lay in between. The CDR3 sequence is 13 residues long. CDR3 in amino acids: CASSMGGHNEQFF. The CDR3 DNA is TGTGCCAGTAGTATGGGCGGACACAATGAGCAGTTCTTC.

CDR3 nucleotides: TGTGCCAGCAGCTTCGGCAGCTACACCGGGGAGCTGTTTTTT. It yields the protein CASSFGSYTGELFF. The chain is built from TRBV7-6 and TRBJ2-2; no reliable D call. In germline, CDR1 is SGHVS, CDR2 FNYEAQ. This CDR3 has 14 residues. The ends were cut back, 3 bases at V and 3 bases at J, with 8 bases in the middle.

The J gene is TRBJ2-3, the V gene TRBV2; perhaps TRBD2 as D (7 bases). Trimming pared 4 bases from V and 1 base from J, leaving 12 bases between. The CDR3 contains 15 residues. Germline loops: CDR1 SNHLY, CDR2 FYNNEI. CDR3 bases: TGTGCCAGCAGTGTCGGGGGGCCCGGCACAGATACGCAGTATTTT. It codes for CASSVGGPGTDTQYF.